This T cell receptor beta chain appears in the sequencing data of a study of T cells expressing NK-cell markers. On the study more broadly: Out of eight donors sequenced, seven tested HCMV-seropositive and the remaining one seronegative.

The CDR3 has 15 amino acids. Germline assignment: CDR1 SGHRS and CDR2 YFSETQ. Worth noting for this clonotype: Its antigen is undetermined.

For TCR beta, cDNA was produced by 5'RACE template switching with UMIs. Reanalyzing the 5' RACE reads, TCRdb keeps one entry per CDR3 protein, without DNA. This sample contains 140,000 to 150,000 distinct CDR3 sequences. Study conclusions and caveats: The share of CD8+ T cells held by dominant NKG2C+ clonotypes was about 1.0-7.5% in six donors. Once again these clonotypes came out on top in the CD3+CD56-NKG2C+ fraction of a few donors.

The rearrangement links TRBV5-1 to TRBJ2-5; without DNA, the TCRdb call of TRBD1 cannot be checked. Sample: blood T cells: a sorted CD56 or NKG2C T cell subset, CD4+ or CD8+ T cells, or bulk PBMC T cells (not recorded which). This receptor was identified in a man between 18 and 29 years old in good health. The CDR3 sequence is CASSLVPGERETQYF.